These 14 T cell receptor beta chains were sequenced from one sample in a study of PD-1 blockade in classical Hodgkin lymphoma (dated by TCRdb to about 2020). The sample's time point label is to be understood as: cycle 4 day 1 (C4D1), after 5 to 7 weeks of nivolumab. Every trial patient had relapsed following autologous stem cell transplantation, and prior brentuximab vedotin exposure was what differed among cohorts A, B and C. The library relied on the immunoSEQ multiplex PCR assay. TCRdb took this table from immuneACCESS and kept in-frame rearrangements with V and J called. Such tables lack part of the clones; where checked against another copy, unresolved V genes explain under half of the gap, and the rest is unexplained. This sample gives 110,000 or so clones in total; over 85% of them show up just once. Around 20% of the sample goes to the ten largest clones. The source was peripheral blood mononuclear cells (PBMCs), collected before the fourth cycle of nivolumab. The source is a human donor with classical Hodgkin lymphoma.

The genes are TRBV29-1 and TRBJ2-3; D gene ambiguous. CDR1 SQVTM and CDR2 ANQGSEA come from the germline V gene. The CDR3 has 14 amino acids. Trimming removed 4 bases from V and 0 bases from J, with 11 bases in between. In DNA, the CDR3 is TGCAGCGTTGTAAGACTGATTAGCACAGATACGCAGTATTTT. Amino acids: CSVVRLISTDTQYF.

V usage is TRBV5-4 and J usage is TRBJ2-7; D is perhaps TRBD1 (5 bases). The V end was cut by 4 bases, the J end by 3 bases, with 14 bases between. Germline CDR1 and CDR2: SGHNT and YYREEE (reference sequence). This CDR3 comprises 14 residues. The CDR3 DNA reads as TGTGCCAGCAGCCACCCCGGACAAATCTACGAGCAGTACTTC. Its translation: CASSHPGQIYEQYF.

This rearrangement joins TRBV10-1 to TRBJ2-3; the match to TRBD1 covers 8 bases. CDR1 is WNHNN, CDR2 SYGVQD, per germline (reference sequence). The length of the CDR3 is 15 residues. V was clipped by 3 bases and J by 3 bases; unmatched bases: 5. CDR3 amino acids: CASSDWQGATDTQYF. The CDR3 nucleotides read TGCGCCAGCAGTGATTGGCAGGGGGCTACAGATACGCAGTATTTT.

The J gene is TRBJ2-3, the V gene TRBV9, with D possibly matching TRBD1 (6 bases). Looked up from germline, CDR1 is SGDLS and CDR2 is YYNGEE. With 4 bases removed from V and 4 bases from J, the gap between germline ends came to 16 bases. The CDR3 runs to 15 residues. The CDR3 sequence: CASSYDRLKPDTQYF. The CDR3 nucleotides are TGTGCCAGCAGCTACGACAGGCTCAAGCCAGATACGCAGTATTTT.

CDR3 coding DNA: TGTGCCAGCAGCTTAGATAGGGGGACCCAGTACTTC. It yields the protein CASSLDRGTQYF. The chain couples TRBV11-2 to TRBJ2-5, with a tentative D call TRBD1 (5 bases). The CDR3 has 12 amino acids. Germline CDR1 reads SGHAT; CDR2 reads FQNNGV. Trimming left V 0 bases short and J 7 bases short, with 6 bases between. Supplemented by reference TRBV11-2 and TRBJ2-5, the full variable domain reads EAGVAQSPRYKIIEKRQSVAFWCNPISGHATLYWYQQILGQGPKLLIQFQNNGVVDDSQLPKDRFSAERLKGVDSTLKIQPAKLEDSAVYLCASSLDRGTQYFGPGTRLLVL.

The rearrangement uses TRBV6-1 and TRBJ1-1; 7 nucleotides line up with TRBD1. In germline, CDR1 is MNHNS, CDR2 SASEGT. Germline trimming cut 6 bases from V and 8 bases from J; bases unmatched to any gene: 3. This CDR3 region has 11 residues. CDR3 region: CASSRGAEAFF. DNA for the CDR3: TGTGCCAGCAGCAGGGGGGCCGAAGCTTTCTTT.

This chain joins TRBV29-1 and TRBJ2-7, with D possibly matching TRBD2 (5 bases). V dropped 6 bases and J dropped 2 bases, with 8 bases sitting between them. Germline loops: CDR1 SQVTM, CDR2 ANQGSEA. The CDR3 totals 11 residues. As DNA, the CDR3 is TGCAGCGTAGCCGGGACCTACGAGCAGTACTTC. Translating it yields CSVAGTYEQYF.

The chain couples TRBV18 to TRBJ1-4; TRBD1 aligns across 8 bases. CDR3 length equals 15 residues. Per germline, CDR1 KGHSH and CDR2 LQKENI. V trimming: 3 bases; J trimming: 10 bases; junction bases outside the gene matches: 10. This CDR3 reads CASSPLDRAESKLFF. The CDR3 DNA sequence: TGTGCCAGCTCACCGTTGGACAGGGCCGAGTCAAAACTGTTTTTT.

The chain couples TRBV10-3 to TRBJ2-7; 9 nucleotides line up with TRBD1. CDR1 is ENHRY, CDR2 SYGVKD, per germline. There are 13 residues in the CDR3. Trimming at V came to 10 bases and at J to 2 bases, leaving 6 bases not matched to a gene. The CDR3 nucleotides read TGTGCCACCTGGGACAGGGAGACCTACGAGCAGTACTTC. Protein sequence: CATWDRETYEQYF.

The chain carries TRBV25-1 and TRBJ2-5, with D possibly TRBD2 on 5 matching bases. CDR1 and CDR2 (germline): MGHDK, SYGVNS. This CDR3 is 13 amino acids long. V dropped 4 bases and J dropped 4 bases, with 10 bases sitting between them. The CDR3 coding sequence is TGTGCCAGCAGTGGCGCTAGCCGAGAGACCCAGTACTTC. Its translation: CASSGASRETQYF. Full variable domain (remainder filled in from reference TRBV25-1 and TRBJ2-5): EADIYQTPRYLVIGTGKKITLECSQTMGHDKMYWYQQDPGMELHLIHYSYGVNSTEKGDLSSESTVSRIRTEHFPLTLESARPSHTSQYLCASSGASRETQYFGPGTRLLVL.

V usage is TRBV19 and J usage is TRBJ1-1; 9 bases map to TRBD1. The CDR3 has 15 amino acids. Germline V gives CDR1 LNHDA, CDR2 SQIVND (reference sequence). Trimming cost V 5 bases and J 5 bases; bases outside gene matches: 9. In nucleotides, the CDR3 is TGTGCCAGTAGTGAACCCGGGACAGGGCGAACTGAAGCTTTCTTT. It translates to CASSEPGTGRTEAFF.

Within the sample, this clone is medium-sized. CDR3 protein: CASSQEADGIYGYTF. CDR3 sequence (DNA): TGCGCCAGCAGCCAAGAGGCGGACGGCATCTATGGCTACACCTTC. The chain employs TRBV4-1 and TRBJ1-2; D not resolved. V was pared by 0 bases and J by 4 bases, with 12 bases between. The CDR3 runs to 15 residues. Germline values: CDR1 MGHRA, CDR2 YSYEKL.

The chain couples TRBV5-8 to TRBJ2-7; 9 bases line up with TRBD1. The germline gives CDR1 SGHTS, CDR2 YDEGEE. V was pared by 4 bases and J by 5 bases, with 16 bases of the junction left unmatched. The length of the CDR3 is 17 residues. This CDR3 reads CASSPGGGGTGPNEQYF. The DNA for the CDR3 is TGTGCCAGCAGCCCTGGGGGGGGCGGGACAGGGCCCAACGAGCAGTACTTC.

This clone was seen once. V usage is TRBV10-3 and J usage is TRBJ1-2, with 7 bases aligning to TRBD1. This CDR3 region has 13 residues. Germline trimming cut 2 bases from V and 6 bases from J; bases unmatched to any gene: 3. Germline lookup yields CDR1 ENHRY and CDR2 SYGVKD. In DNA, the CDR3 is TGTGCCATCAGTGAGACAGGGGTTGATGGCTACACCTTC. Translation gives CAISETGVDGYTF.